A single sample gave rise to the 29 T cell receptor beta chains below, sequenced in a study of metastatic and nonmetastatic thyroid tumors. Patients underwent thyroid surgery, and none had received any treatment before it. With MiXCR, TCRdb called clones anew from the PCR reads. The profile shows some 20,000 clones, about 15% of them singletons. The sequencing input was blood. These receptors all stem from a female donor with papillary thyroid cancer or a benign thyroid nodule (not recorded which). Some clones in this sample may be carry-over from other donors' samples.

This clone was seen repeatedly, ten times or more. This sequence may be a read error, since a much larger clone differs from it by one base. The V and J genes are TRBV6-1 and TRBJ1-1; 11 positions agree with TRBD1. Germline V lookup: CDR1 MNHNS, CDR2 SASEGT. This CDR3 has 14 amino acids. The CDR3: CAGREGTGGSEAFF. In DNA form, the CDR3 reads TGTGCCGGCAGGGAGGGGACAGGGGGTTCTGAAGCTTTCTTT.

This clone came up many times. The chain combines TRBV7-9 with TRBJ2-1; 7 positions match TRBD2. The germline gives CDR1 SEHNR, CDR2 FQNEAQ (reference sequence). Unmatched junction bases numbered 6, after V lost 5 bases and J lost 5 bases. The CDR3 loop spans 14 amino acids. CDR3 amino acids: CASSVFGTNNEQFF. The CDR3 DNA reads TGTGCCAGCAGCGTCTTCGGGACTAACAATGAGCAGTTCTTC.

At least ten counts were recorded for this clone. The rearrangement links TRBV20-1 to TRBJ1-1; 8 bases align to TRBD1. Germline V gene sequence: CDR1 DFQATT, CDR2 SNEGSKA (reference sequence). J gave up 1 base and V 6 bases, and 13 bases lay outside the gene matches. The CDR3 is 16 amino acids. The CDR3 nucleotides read TGCAGTGCCAATCCGGGACAGGCGAGAAGGAACACTGAAGCTTTCTTT. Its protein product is CSANPGQARRNTEAFF.

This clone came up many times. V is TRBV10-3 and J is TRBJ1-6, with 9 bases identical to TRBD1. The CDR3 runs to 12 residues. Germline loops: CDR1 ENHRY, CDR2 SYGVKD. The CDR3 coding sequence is TGTGCTGGAGGGACAGGGCTATCACCCCTCCACTTT. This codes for CAGGTGLSPLHF.

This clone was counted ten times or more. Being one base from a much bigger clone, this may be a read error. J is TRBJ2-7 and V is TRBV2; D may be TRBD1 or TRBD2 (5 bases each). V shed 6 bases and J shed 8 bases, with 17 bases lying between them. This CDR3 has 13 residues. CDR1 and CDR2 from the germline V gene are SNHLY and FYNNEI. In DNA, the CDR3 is TGTGCCAGCAGCGGGGACCGAACTACGCAGCAGTACTTC. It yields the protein CASSGDRTTQQYF.

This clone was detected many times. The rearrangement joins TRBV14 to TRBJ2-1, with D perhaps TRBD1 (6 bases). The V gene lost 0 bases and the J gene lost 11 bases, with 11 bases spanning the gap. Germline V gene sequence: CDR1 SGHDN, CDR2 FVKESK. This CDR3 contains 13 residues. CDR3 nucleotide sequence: TGTGCCAGCAGCCAAGATTGGCAGGGGAAGCAGTTCTTC. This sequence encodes CASSQDWQGKQFF. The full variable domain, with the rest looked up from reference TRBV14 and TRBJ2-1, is EAGVTQFPSHSVIEKGQTVTLRCDPISGHDNLYWYRRVMGKEIKFLLHFVKESKQDESGMPNNRFLAERTGGTYSTLKVQPAELEDSGVYFCASSQDWQGKQFFGPGTRLTVL.

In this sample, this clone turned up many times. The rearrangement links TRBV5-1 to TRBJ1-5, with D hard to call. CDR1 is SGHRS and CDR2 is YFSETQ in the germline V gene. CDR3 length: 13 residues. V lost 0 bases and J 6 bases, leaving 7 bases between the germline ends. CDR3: CASSLVVGQPQHF. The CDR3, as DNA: TGCGCCAGCAGCTTGGTGGTGGGTCAGCCCCAGCATTTT. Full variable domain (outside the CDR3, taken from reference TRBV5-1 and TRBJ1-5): KAGVTQTPRYLIKTRGQQVTLSCSPISGHRSVSWYQQTPGQGLQFLFEYFSETQRNKGNFPGRFSGRQFSNSRSEMNVSTLELGDSALYLCASSLVVGQPQHFGDGTRLSIL.

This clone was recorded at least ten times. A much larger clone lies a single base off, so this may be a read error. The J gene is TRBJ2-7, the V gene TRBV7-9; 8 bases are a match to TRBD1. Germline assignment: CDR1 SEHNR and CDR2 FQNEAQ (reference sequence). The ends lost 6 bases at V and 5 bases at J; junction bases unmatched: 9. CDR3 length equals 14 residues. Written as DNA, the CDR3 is TGTGCCAGCAGTACCAGGACAGGGTTTGACGAGCAGTACTTC. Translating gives CASSTRTGFDEQYF.

The CDR3 sequence: CASSPRRGVGRYNEQFF. CDR3 in DNA: TGTGCCAGCAGCCCGCGGCGTGGGGTTGGCAGATACAATGAGCAGTTCTTC. The chain couples TRBV11-1 to TRBJ2-1; D is unresolved. Germline V gene data show CDR1 as SGHAT and CDR2 as FQDESV (reference sequence). This CDR3 comprises 17 residues. Trimming removed 5 bases at V and 4 bases at J, with 21 bases between.

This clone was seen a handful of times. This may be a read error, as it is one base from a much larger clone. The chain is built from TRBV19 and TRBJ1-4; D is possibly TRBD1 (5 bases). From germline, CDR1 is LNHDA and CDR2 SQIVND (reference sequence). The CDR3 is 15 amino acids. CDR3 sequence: CASSATWTTNEELFF. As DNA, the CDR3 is TGTGCCAGTAGTGCAACCTGGACAACGAATGAAGAACTGTTTTTT.

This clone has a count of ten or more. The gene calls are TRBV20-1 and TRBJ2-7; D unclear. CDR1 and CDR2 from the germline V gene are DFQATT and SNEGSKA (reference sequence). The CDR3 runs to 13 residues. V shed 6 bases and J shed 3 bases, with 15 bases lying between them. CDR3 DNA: TGCAGTGCACCCTTACAGAACCTCTACGAGCAGTACTTC. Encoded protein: CSAPLQNLYEQYF.

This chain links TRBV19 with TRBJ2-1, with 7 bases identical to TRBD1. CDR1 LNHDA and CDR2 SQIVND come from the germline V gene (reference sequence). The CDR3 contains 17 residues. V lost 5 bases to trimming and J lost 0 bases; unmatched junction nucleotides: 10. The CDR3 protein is CASSGRSTGYSYNEQFF. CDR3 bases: TGTGCCAGTAGTGGCAGGTCGACAGGGTACTCCTACAATGAGCAGTTCTTC.

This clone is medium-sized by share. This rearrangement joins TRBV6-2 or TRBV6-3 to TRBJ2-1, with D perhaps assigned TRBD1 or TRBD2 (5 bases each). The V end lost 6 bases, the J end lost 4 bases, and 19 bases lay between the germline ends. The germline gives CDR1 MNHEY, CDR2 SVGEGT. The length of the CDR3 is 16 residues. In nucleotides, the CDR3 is TGTGCCAGCAGATCGAGTTCGGGACGGACATACAATGAGCAGTTCTTC. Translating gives CASRSSSGRTYNEQFF.

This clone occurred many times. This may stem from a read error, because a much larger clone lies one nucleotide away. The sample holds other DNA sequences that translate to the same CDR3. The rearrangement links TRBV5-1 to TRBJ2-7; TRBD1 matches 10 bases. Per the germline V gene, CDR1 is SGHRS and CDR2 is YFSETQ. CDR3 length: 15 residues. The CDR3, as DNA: TGCGCTAGCAGCCGAGACGGACAGGGGGTTTTTCAGCAGTACTTC. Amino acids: CASSRDGQGVFQQYF.

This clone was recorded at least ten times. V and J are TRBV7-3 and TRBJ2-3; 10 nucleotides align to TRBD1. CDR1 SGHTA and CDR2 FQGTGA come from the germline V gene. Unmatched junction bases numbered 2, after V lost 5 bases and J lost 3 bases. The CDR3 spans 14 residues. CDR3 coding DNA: TGTGCCAGCAGCCCGGGACAGGGGACAGATACGCAGTATTTT. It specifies CASSPGQGTDTQYF.

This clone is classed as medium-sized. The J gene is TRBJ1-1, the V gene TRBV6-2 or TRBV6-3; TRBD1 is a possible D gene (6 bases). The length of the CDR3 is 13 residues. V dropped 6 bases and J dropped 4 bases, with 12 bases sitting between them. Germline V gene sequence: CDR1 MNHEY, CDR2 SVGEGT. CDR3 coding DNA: TGTGCCAGCAGGCAGGACAGTAGCACTGAAGCTTTCTTT. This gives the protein CASRQDSSTEAFF.

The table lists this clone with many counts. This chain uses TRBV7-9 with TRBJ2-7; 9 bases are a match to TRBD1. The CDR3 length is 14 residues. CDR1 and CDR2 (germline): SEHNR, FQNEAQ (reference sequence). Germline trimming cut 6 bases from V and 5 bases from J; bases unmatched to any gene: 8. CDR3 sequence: CASSTGTGFDEQYF. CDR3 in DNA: TGTGCCAGCAGTACCGGGACAGGGTTTGACGAGCAGTACTTC.

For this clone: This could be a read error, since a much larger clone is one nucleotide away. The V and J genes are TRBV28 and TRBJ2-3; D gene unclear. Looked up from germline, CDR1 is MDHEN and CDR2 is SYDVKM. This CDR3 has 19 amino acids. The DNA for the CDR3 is TGTGCCGGCAGTTTATCCCTTAGCAGGCTTTTGGCGGTCACAGATACGCAGTATTTT. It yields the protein CAGSLSLSRLLAVTDTQYF.

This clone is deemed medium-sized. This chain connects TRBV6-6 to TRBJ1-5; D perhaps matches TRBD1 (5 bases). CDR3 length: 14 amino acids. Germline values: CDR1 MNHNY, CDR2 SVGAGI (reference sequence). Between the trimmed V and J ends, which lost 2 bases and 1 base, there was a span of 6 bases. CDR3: CASSYGGSNQPQHF. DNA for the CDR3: TGTGCCAGCAGTTACGGGGGGAGCAATCAGCCCCAGCATTTT.

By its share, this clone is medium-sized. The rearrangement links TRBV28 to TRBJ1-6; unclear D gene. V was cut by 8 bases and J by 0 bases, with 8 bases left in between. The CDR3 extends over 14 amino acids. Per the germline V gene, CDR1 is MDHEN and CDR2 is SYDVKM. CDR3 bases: TGTGCCAGCGGGTCGGGCTCCTATAATTCACCCCTCCACTTT. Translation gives CASGSGSYNSPLHF.

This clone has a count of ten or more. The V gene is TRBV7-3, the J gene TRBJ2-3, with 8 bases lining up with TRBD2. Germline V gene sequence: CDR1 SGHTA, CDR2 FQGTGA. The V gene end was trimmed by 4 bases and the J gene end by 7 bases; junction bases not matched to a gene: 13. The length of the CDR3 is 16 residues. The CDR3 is CASSSSGTRGSNTQYF. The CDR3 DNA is TGTGCCAGCAGCTCCTCCGGGACTAGGGGTTCAAATACGCAGTATTTT. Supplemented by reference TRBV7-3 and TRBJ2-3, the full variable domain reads GAGVSQTPSNKVTEKGKYVELRCDPISGHTALYWYRQSLGQGPEFLIYFQGTGAADDSGLPNDRFFAVRPEGSVSTLKIQRTERGDSAVYLCASSSSGTRGSNTQYFGPGTRLTVL.

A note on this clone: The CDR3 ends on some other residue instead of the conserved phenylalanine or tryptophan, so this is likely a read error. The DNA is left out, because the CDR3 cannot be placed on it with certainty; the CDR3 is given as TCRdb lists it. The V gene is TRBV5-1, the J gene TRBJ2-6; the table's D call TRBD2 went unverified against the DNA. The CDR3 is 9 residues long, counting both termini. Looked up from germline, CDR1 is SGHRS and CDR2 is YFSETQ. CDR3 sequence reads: CASSSRTSG.

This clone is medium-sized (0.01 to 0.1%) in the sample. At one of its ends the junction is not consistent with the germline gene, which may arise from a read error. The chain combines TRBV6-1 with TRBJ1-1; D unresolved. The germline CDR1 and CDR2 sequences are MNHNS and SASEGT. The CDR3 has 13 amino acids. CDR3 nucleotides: TGTGCCAGCAGCGAAGCCCATAACACTGAAGCTTTCTTT. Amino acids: CASSEAHNTEAFF.

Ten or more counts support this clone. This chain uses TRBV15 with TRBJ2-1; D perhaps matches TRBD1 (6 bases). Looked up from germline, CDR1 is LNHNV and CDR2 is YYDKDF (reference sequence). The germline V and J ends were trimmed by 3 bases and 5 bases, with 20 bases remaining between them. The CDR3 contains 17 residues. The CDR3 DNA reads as TGTGCCACCAGCAGCCTCCCGCCAGGGACACTAGACAATGAGCAGTTCTTC. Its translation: CATSSLPPGTLDNEQFF.

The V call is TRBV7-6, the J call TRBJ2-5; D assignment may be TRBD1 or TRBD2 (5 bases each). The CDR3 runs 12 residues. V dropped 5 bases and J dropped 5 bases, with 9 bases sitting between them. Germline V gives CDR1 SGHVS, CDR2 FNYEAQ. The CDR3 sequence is CASSRREETQYF. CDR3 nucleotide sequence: TGTGCCAGCAGCCGCAGGGAGGAGACCCAGTACTTC.

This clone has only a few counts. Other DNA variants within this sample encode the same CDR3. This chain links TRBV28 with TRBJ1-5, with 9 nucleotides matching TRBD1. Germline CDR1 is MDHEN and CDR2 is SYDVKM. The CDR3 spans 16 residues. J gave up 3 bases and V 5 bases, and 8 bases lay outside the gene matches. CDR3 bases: TGTGCCAGCAGTCGGCGGACAGGGGCGGTCAATCAGCCCCAGCATTTT. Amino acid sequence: CASSRRTGAVNQPQHF.

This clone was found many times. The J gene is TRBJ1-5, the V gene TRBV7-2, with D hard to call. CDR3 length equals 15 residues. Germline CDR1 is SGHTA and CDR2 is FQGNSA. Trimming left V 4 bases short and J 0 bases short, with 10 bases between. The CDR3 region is CASSSSDPSNQPQHF. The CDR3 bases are TGTGCCAGCAGCTCTTCGGACCCTAGCAATCAGCCCCAGCATTTT.

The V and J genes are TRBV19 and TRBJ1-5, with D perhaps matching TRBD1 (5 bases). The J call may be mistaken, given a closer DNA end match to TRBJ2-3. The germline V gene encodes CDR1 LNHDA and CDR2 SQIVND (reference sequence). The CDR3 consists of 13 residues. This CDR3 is CACNTGKVQPQYF. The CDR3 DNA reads TGTGCCTGTAACACAGGTAAGGTTCAGCCCCAGTATTTT.

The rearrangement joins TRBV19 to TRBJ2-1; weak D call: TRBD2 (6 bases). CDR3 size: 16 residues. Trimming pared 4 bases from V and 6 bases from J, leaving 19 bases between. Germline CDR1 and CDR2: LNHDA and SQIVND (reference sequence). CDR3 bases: TGTGCCAGTAGTAAAAATCCGGGACGGGGGATCAATGAGCAGTTCTTC. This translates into CASSKNPGRGINEQFF.